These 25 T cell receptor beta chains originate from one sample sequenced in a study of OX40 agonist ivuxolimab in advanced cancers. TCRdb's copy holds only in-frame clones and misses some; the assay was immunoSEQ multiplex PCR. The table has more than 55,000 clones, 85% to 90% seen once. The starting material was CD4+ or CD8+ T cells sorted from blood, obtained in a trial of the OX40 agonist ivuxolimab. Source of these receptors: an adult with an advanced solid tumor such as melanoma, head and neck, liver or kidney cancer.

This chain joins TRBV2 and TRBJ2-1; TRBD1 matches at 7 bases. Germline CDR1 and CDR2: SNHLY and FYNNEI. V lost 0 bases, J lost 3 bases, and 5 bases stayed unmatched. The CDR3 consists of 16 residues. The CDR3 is CASSEAPTGLYNEQFF. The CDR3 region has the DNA TGTGCCAGCAGTGAAGCGCCGACAGGGCTCTACAATGAGCAGTTCTTC. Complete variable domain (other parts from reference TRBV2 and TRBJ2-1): EPEVTQTPSHQVTQMGQEVILRCVPISNHLYFYWYRQILGQKVEFLVSFYNNEISEKSEIFDDQFSVERPDGSNFTLKIRSTKLEDSAMYFCASSEAPTGLYNEQFFGPGTRLTVL.

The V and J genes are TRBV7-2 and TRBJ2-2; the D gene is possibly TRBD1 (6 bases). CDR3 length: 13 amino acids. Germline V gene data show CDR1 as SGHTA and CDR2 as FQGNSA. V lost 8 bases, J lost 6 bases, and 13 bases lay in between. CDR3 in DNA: TGTGCCAGCTTACAAGACAGGCCCGGGGAGCTGTTTTTT. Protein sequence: CASLQDRPGELFF.

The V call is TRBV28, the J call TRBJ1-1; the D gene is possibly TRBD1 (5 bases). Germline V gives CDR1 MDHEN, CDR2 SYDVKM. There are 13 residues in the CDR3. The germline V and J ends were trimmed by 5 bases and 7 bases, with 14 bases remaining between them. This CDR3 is CASSAPGLGEAFF. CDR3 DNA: TGTGCCAGCAGTGCTCCGGGACTGGGTGAAGCTTTCTTT.

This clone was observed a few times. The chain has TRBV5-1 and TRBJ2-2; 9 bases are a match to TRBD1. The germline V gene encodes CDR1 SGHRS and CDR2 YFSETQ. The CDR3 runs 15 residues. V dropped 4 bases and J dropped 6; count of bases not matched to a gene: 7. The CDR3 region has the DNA TGCGCCAGCAGCCCGAGGACAGGGGAGGCCGGGGAGCTGTTTTTT. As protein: CASSPRTGEAGELFF.

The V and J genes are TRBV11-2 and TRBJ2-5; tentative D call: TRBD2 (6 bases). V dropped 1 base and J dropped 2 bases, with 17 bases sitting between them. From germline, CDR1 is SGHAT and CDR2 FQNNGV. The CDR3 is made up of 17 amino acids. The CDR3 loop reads CASSLVGRGAGQETQYF. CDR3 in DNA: TGTGCCAGCAGCTTAGTAGGGCGGGGCGCGGGGCAAGAGACCCAGTACTTC.

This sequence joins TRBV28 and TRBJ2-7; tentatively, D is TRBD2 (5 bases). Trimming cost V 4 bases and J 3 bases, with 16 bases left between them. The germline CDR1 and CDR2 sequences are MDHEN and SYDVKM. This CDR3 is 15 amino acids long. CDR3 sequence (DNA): TGTGCCAGCAGTTGGGCCCGAGCGGCAGGCTACGAGCAGTACTTC. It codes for CASSWARAAGYEQYF.

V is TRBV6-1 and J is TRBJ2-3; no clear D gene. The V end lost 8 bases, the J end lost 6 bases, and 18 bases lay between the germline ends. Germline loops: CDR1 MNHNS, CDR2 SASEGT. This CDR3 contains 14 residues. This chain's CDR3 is CASHPTALGDTQYF. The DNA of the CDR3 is TGTGCCAGCCACCCCACGGCCCTAGGGGATACGCAGTATTTT.

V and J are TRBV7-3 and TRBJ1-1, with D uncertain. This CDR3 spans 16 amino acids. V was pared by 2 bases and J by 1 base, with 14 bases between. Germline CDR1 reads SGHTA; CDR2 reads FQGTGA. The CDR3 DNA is TGTGCCAGCAGCTTATTCGGGGTTATGGCGAACACTGAAGCTTTCTTT. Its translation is CASSLFGVMANTEAFF.

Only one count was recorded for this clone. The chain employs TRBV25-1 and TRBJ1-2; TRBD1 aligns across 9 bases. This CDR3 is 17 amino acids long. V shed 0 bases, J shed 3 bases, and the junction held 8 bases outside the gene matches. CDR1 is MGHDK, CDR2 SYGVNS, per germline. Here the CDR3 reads CASSEYGTGIRDYGYTF. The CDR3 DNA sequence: TGTGCCAGCAGTGAATATGGGACAGGGATTAGGGACTATGGCTACACCTTC.

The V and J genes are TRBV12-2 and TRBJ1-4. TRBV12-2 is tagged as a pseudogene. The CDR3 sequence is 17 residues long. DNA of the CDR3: TGTGCAAGTCGCTTAGCGGAGGTAAACTGTATTAATGAAAAACTGTTTTTT. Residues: CASRLAEVNCINEKLFF.

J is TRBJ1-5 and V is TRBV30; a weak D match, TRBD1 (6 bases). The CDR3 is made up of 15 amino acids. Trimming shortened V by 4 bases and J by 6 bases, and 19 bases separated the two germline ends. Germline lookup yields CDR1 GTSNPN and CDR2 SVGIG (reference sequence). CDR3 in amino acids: CAWTIAGGGSQPQHF. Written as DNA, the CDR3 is TGTGCCTGGACAATTGCGGGGGGCGGGAGTCAGCCCCAGCATTTT.

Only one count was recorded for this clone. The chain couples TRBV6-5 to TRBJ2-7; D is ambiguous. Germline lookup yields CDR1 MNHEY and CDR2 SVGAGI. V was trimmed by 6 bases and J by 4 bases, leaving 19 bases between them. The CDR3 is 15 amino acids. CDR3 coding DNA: TGTGCCAGCAGCCCCTTAGGCAGGCTACGTTACGAGCAGTACTTC. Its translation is CASSPLGRLRYEQYF.

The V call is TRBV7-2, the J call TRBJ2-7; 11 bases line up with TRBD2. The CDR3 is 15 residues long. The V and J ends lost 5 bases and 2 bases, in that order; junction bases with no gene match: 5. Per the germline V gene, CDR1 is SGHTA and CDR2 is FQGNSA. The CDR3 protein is CASSPGLAVTYEQYF. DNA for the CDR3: TGTGCCAGCAGCCCGGGACTAGCGGTTACCTACGAGCAGTACTTC.

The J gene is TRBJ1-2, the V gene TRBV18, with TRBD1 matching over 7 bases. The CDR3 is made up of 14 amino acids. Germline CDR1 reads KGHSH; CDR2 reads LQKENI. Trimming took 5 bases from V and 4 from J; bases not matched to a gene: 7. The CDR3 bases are TGTGCCAGCTCAGCGACAGGGCCGGGCTATGGCTACACCTTC. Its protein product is CASSATGPGYGYTF.

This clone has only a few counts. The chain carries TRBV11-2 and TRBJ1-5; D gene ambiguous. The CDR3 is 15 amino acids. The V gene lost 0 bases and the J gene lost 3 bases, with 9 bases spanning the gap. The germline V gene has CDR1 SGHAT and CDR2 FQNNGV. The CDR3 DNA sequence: TGTGCCAGCAGCTTAGATCAAGGACTCAATCAGCCCCAGCATTTT. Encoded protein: CASSLDQGLNQPQHF.

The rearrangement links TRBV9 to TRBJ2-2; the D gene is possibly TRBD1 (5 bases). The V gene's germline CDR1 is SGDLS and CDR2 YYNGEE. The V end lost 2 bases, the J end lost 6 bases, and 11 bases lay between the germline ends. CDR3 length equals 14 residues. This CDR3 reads CASSVQGYAGELFF. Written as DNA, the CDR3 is TGTGCCAGCAGCGTCCAGGGTTACGCCGGGGAGCTGTTTTTT. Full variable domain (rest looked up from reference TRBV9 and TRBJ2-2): DSGVTQTPKHLITATGQRVTLRCSPRSGDLSVYWYQQSLDQGLQFLIQYYNGEERAKGNILERFSAQQFPDLHSELNLSSLELGDSALYFCASSVQGYAGELFFGEGSRLTVL.

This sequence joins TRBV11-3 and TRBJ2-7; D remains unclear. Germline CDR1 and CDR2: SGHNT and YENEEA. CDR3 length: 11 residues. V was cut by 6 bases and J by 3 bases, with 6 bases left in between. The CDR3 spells CASSLYYEQYF. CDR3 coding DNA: TGTGCCAGCAGTCTTTACTACGAGCAGTACTTC.

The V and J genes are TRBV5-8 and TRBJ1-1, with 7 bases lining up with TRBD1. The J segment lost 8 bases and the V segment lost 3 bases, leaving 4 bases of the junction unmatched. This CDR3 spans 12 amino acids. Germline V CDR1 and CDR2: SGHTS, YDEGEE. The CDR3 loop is CASSSGQSEAFF. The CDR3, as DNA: TGTGCCAGCAGCTCGGGACAGTCGGAAGCTTTCTTT.

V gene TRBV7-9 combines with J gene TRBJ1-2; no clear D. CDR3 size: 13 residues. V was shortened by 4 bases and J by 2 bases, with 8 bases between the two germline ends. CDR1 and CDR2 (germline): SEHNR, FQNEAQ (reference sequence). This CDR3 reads CASSSIQNYGYTF. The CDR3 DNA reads TGTGCCAGCAGCTCGATACAGAACTATGGCTACACCTTC.

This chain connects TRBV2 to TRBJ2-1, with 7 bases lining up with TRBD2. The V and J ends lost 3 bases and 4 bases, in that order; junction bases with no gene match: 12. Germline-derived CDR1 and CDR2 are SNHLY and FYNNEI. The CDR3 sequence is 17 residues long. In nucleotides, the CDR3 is TGTGCCAGCAGTGACCGTCTGGGGAGCGGGGTTTACAATGAGCAGTTCTTC. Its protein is CASSDRLGSGVYNEQFF.

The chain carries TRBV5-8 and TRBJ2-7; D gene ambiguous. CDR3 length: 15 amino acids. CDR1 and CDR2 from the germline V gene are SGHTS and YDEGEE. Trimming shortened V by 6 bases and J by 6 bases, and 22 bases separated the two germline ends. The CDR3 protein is CASTPQTPRLGEQYF. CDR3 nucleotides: TGTGCCAGCACCCCACAGACCCCCCGGTTGGGCGAGCAGTACTTC.

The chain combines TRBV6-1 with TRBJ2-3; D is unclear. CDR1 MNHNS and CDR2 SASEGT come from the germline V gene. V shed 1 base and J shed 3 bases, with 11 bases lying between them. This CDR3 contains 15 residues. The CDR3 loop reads CASSEEMVETDTQYF. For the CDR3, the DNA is TGTGCCAGCAGTGAAGAAATGGTAGAGACAGATACGCAGTATTTT.

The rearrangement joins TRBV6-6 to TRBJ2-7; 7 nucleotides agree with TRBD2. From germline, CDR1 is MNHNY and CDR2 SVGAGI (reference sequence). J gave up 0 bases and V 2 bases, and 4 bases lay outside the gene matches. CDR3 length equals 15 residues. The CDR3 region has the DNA TGTGCCAGCAGTTACCAAGCGGGAAGCTCCTACGAGCAGTACTTC. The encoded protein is CASSYQAGSSYEQYF.

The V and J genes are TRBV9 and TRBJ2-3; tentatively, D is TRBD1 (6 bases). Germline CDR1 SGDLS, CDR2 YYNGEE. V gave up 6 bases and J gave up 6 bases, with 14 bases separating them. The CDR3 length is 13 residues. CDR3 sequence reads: CASMGHSGDTQYF. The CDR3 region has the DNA TGTGCCAGCATGGGACACTCCGGGGATACGCAGTATTTT.

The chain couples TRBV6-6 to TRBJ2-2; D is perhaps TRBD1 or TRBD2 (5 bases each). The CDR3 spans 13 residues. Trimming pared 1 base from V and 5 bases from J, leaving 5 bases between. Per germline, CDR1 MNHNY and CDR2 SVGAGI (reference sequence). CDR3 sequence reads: CASSYWGTGELFF. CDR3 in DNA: TGTGCCAGCAGTTACTGGGGGACCGGGGAGCTGTTTTTT.